This T cell receptor beta chain comes out of a study of Graves' ophthalmopathy and Graves' hyperthyroidism. Background on the study: Absence of ophthalmopathy within 18 months of follow-up defined stable hyperthyroidism.

Amplification targeted the TCR beta CDR3 regions, with RNA transcripts as the source material. HTBI-primed first-round RT-PCR preceded second-round multiplex PCR. TCRdb reprocessed the multiplex PCR reads with MiXCR, giving one entry per CDR3 protein. Counted here are a few hundred thousand distinct CDR3 sequences, roughly 39% occurring once; the ten biggest clones make up about 4.2%. The CDR3 loop spans 15 amino acids. The germline CDR1 and CDR2 sequences are SGHNT and YYREEE (reference sequence). As regards this clonotype: The junction differs from germline at one of its ends, possibly a read error.

The sequence came from an adult man with Graves' hyperthyroidism. The chain is built from TRBV5-4 and TRBJ2-2; 10 bases align to TRBD2. Sequencing was done on a sample of peripheral blood or thyroid tissue (not recorded which). CDR3 in amino acids: CASSSARLAGNEQFF. The DNA of the CDR3 is TGTGCCAGCAGCTCCGCTCGACTAGCGGGCAATGAGCAGTTTTTT.